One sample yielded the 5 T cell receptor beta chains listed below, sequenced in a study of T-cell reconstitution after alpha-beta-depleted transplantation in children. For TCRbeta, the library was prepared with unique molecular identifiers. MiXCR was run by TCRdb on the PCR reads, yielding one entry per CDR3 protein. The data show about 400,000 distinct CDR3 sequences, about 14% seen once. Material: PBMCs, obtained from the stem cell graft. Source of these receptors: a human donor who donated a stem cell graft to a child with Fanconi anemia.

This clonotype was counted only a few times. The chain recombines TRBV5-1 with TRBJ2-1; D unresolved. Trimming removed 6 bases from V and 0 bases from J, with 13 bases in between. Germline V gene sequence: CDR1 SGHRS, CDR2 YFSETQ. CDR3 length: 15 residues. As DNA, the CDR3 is TGCGCCAGCACCATAGACGGTACCTCCTACAATGAGCAGTTCTTC. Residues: CASTIDGTSYNEQFF.

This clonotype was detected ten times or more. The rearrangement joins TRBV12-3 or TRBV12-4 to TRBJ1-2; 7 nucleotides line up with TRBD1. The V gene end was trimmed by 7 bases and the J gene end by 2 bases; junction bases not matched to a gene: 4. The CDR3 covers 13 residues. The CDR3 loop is CASTEQGNYGYTF. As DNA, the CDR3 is TGTGCCAGCACCGAACAGGGGAACTATGGCTACACCTTC.

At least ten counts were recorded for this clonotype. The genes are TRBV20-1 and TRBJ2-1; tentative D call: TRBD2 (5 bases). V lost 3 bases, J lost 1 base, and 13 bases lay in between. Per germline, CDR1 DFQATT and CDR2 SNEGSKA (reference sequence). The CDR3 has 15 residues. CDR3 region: CSASYLPGSYNEQFF. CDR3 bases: TGCAGTGCTAGTTACCTTCCGGGATCCTACAATGAGCAGTTCTTC.

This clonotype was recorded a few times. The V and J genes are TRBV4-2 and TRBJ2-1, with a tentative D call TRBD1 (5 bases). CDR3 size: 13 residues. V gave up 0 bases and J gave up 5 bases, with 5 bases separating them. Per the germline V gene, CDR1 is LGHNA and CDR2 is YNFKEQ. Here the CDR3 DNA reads TGTGCCAGCAGCCAAGAACAGGACAATGAGCAGTTCTTC. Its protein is CASSQEQDNEQFF.

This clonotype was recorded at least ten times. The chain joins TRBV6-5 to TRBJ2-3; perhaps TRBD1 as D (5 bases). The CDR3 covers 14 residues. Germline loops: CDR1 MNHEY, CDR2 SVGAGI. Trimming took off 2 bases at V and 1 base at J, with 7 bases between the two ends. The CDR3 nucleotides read TGTGCCAGCAGTTACAGCAGGGGCACAGATACGCAGTATTTT. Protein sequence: CASSYSRGTDTQYF.